The T cell receptor (beta chain) described here comes from a study of human T cells and chemical hapten exposure. Regarding the study as a whole: Against controls, expanded TCRs gave rise to significantly more large CDR3 similarity clusters.

Each CDR3 protein is one row after TCRdb ran MiXCR on the RACE reads. This table has about 58,000 distinct CDR3 sequences, 12% appearing once. Concerning this clonotype itself: The target antigen is unknown. This may stem from a read error, because a much larger clone lies one nucleotide away.

V was shortened by 2 bases and J by 1 base, with 2 bases between the two germline ends. CDR1 is SGHAT and CDR2 is FQDESV in the germline V gene (reference sequence). This CDR3 comprises 12 residues. Time point indicated: patch test 3, about 24 weeks after DPC sensitization. The treatment: therapeutic diphenylcyclopropenone sensitization with weekly scalp DPC. Blood draws came first, before each patch test. The TCR was taken from a young man with alopecia areata. Some clones in this sample may be carry-over from other donors' samples. The sequenced sample was whole blood, obtained in connection with sensitization to the hapten diphenylcyclopropenone (DPC). V and J are TRBV11-1 and TRBJ2-5; D is uncertain. As DNA, the CDR3 is TGTGCCAGCAGCTTACCCCAAGAGACCCAGTACTTC. This gives the protein CASSLPQETQYF.